The rows below give T cell receptor beta chains drawn from one sample of a study of T cell changes during pregnancy in multiple sclerosis. The table came from immunoSEQ multiplex PCR; TCRdb's copy has only in-frame clones and leaves some out. Among tens of thousands of clones listed, about 92% were seen once. Specimen: peripheral blood, collected after pregnancy. These receptors were collected from a female donor with multiple sclerosis, enrolled in a pregnancy study. CDR3s include the opening cysteine and the closing phenylalanine or tryptophan. D genes are given only for firm matches. Clone size is stated in some rows and not others, as once, few, many or a class when expanded.

cdr3_nt cdr3_aa j_call clone_size d_call v_call
TGTGCCAGCACCCGATCGAGGGCTGGGAACTATGGCTACACCTTC CASTRSRAGNYGYTF TRBJ1-2 - - TRBV6-5
TGTGCCAGCAGGGCCTTCAGCTCTGGGGCCAACGTCCTGACTTTC CASRAFSSGANVLTF TRBJ2-6 - - TRBV6-4
TGTGCCAGCAGCTTATCGGAGAGGTGGGAGACCCAGTACTTC CASSLSERWETQYF TRBJ2-5 - - TRBV7-8
TGTGCCAGCAGTTTGACAGTGAACACTGAAGCTTTCTTT CASSLTVNTEAFF TRBJ1-1 - - TRBV6-5
TGTGCCACCAGCAGAGATGGAGGAAATCAGCCCCAGCATTTT CATSRDGGNQPQHF TRBJ1-5 - - TRBV15
TGTGCCAGCTCAATGGGACAGGGCGCTGAAGCTTTCTTT CASSMGQGAEAFF TRBJ1-1 - TRBD1 TRBV18
TGTGCCAGCAGGTTGCGACTAGCGGGAGATATAGACACAGATACGCAGTATTTT CASRLRLAGDIDTDTQYF TRBJ2-3 - TRBD2 TRBV7-8
TGTGCCTGCACCGTAGCGGGAGGGGCAGATACGCAGTATTTT CACTVAGGADTQYF TRBJ2-3 once TRBD2 TRBV30
TGCGCCAGCAGCGCCAGACTAGCGGAACCCAATCGGAACACCGGGGAGCTGTTTTTT CASSARLAEPNRNTGELFF TRBJ2-2 - TRBD2 TRBV5-1
TGTGCCTGGAGCAGGGGGCTTGACACTGAAGCTTTCTTT CAWSRGLDTEAFF TRBJ1-1 - TRBD1 TRBV30
TGTGCCAGTAGTGTGACTAGCGGGGAAACCAGGGATGAGCAGTTCTTC CASSVTSGETRDEQFF TRBJ2-1 - TRBD2 TRBV19
TGTGCCAGCAGCGTAGGGATGTATTCGGGGACTTCTAATGAAAAACTGTTTTTT CASSVGMYSGTSNEKLFF TRBJ1-4 - - TRBV9
TGTGCCAGCACCCCTCAGACAGGGGGCCAGAACACTGAAGCTTTCTTT CASTPQTGGQNTEAFF TRBJ1-1 - TRBD1 TRBV7-8
TGTGCCAGCAGTAGTCAACTTGAGGAGATGTATGGCTACACCTTC CASSSQLEEMYGYTF TRBJ1-2 - - TRBV27
TGCAGCGTTTTCCCGGTCTTAGGGGACACTGAAGCTTTCTTT CSVFPVLGDTEAFF TRBJ1-1 - - TRBV29-1
TGTGCCAGCAGCTTAGGAGATTACAGGGGGCTCACTGAAGCTTTCTTT CASSLGDYRGLTEAFF TRBJ1-1 - TRBD1 TRBV7-9
TGCGCCAGCAGGTCAGCGGGAGAAGGCAATGAGCAGTTCTTC CASRSAGEGNEQFF TRBJ2-1 - TRBD2 TRBV10-1
TGTGCCAGCAGCTCCGGGGGTGGGGGGGGTCAGCCCCAGCATTTT CASSSGGGGGQPQHF TRBJ1-5 - - TRBV7-9
TGTGCCTGGGGGACTAGCGGGGATACGCAGTATTTT CAWGTSGDTQYF TRBJ2-3 - TRBD2 TRBV30
TGTGCCAGCGTCCAAGGGGGTGAGCAGTTCTTC CASVQGGEQFF TRBJ2-1 - - TRBV7-9
TGTGCCAGTAGTATAGGGGGTAGCGGGAGGGCTTTGGAATTCTTC CASSIGGSGRALEFF TRBJ2-1 - TRBD2 TRBV19
TGTGCCAGTAGTTTATTGGACGGGAGTCGGGATACGCAGTATTTT CASSLLDGSRDTQYF TRBJ2-3 - - TRBV19
TGTGCCAGCAGCTTAGAGGGGACAGGCGGCCAGCCCCAGCATTTT CASSLEGTGGQPQHF TRBJ1-5 - TRBD1 TRBV7-9
TGTGCCAGCACCGCGGCGGCCGTGGGGGCCGTTGGCTACACCTTC CASTAAAVGAVGYTF TRBJ1-2 - - TRBV2
TGCGCCAGCAGCCAAGATGGCGGGCACTACGAGCAGTACTTC CASSQDGGHYEQYF TRBJ2-7 once - TRBV4-3
TGCGCCAGCAGCATGGGACTAGCGGGTTCCACAGATACGCAGTATTTT CASSMGLAGSTDTQYF TRBJ2-3 - TRBD2 TRBV5-1
TGTGCCAGCAGTTATAACCTGGGACAGGGTAGCACTGAAGCTTTCTTT CASSYNLGQGSTEAFF TRBJ1-1 - TRBD1 TRBV6-5
TGTGCCTGGATTCAGACTAGCGGGGCTTACGAGCAGTACTTC CAWIQTSGAYEQYF TRBJ2-7 - TRBD2 TRBV30
TGTGCCAGCAGTCCAGGGGGCCGCACTGAAGCTTTCTTT CASSPGGRTEAFF TRBJ1-1 - TRBD1 TRBV6-6
TGCGCCAGCAGCTTGGCCAGGGCGGGAGGGCTGCGGGAGACCCAGTACTTC CASSLARAGGLRETQYF TRBJ2-5 - TRBD2 TRBV5-1
TGTGCCAGCTCACAGGGACTCACCTACGAGCAGTACTTC CASSQGLTYEQYF TRBJ2-7 - - TRBV18
TGTGCCAGCAGTGAAAATCCGTCGGACTTCGATACGCAGTATTTT CASSENPSDFDTQYF TRBJ2-3 once - TRBV6-1
TGTGCCTGGAGTGTAGATAACAACAATGAGCAGTTCTTC CAWSVDNNNEQFF TRBJ2-1 - - TRBV30
TGTGCCAGCAGCTTAGACCCAGGGGGGACTGAAGCTTTCTTT CASSLDPGGTEAFF TRBJ1-1 - TRBD1 TRBV7-2
TGTGCCAGCAGTGCCCCTAACGGGGTTGCCACAGATACGCAGTATTTT CASSAPNGVATDTQYF TRBJ2-3 - - TRBV6-6
TGTGCCAGCAGTGCCCCCGAGGACACAATCTCCTACGAGCAGTACTTC CASSAPEDTISYEQYF TRBJ2-7 - - TRBV2
TGCGCCAGCAGCACAGGGACTAGCACCTCCACAGATACGCAGTATTTT CASSTGTSTSTDTQYF TRBJ2-3 - TRBD2 TRBV5-1
TGTGCCAGCAGTCCCACCCGGGAGTCAGATACGCAGTATTTT CASSPTRESDTQYF TRBJ2-3 - - TRBV6-6
TGTGCCAGCAGCTTCGGGCCTCGGGAGGACTATGGCTACACCTTC CASSFGPREDYGYTF TRBJ1-2 - - TRBV5-6
TGTGCCAGCAGGGGGGAGGGGCCGAACACCGGGGAGCTGTTTTTT CASRGEGPNTGELFF TRBJ2-2 once TRBD2 TRBV28
TGTGCCAGCAGTGCAACAGGAAGTAGTAGCAATCAGCCCCAGCATTTT CASSATGSSSNQPQHF TRBJ1-5 - - TRBV6-1
TGTGCCAGCAGTTACTCGGGGACAAGATACGAGCAGTACTTC CASSYSGTRYEQYF TRBJ2-7 - - TRBV6-5
TGTGCCATCAGTGCGATTACAGGGGGCTACACCTTC CAISAITGGYTF TRBJ1-2 - - TRBV10-3
TGTGCCAGTAGTATGGGCAGTCAGAACACTGAAGCTTTCTTT CASSMGSQNTEAFF TRBJ1-1 - - TRBV19
TGTGCCAGCAGCCAAAATACCGAACTCCCCACAGATACGCAGTATTTT CASSQNTELPTDTQYF TRBJ2-3 - - TRBV4-2
TGTGCCAGCAGCCCGCGGAGAGGAGCCTACGAGCAGTACTTC CASSPRRGAYEQYF TRBJ2-7 - - TRBV7-2
TGTGCCAGCAATGCTCGGGGATGGGACTATGGCTACACCTTC CASNARGWDYGYTF TRBJ1-2 - - TRBV19
TGTGCCAGCAGCCCCGGGACAGGGGGCGCTGGGGCCAACGTCCTGACTTTC CASSPGTGGAGANVLTF TRBJ2-6 - TRBD1 TRBV7-9
TGTGCCAGCCAACCCCTTGGCAGGGTCAATCAGCCCCAGCATTTT CASQPLGRVNQPQHF TRBJ1-5 - - TRBV2
TGCGCCAGCAGCCAAGGGGATAGCGGGGGTTTAGATACGCAGTATTTT CASSQGDSGGLDTQYF TRBJ2-3 - TRBD2 TRBV4-3
TGTGCCAGCAGCTGGCCGGGACAGGGGGCTCGGGCGGACACTGAAGCTTTCTTT CASSWPGQGARADTEAFF TRBJ1-1 - TRBD1 TRBV5-5
TGTGCCAGCAGCTTAGATTCTAGTCCCCTCCACTTT CASSLDSSPLHF TRBJ1-6 - - TRBV11-2
TGTGCTAGTGGTTTGGGGCGGGGAGAGACCCAGTACTTC CASGLGRGETQYF TRBJ2-5 - - TRBV12-5
TGTGCCAGTAGTGCCCGAACAGGGGGCGCAACTGAAGCTTTCTTT CASSARTGGATEAFF TRBJ1-1 - TRBD1 TRBV19
TGTGCCAGCAGTGCCGGGACAGTCAATTCACCCCTCCACTTT CASSAGTVNSPLHF TRBJ1-6 once TRBD1 TRBV9